This T cell receptor beta chain was profiled in a study of cytomegalovirus exposure and HLA in healthy donors (dated by TCRdb to about 2017). For context, the study as a whole: According to a later analysis, the 120 or so validation repertoires were produced on the same platform as the approximately 620 repertoires of the first cohort. The study aimed to test whether cataloging public T cell receptors could reveal signatures of past pathogen exposure. Along with the approximately 670-subject first cohort, a separate validation cohort of around 110 different subjects was used. To predict cytomegalovirus infection status, the study combined high-throughput TCR immunosequencing, statistical association of individual TCRs with disease status, and machine learning. General conclusions and limits of the study: In vitro tests confirmed that three of the cytomegalovirus-associated TCR beta chains recognize cytomegalovirus antigens. The validation cohort had no HLA typing available for a later analysis, so co-occurrence within that cohort was assessed over all 110 or so repertoires. In a later analysis, TCRs clustered in the first cohort were found to also tend to co-occur in the 120 validation repertoires, with around 94% of cluster scores above 0. In both the original and validation cohorts, the classifier was reported to diagnose cytomegalovirus status with high specificity and sensitivity. Most TCR sequences were seen in very few donors, while some public TCRs were found in many individuals. It was suggested by the authors that the approach could potentially be generalized to other disease states and immunological phenotypes. A total of 150 to 200 TCR beta chains were listed by the study as associated with cytomegalovirus.

As concerns this clone: This clone's antigen is unknown. Per-nucleotide qualities are absent, and no much larger clonotype sits a single base away.

CDR1 and CDR2, looked up from the germline V gene (reference sequence), are PRHDT and FYEKMQ. The CDR3 goes from the cysteine to the phenylalanine over 16 residues. Only the CDR3 DNA is retained, 48 bases long and in frame from the first base. The germline ends are 16 bases apart after V is trimmed by 5 bases and J by 2 bases. Library generation was performed with the immunoSEQ multiplex PCR assay. On the study's bioinformatics: A statistical classification framework was built to diagnose cytomegalovirus status from the catalog of TCR beta chain sequences. The source is immuneACCESS, and TCRdb retained only in-frame sequences with V and J called. Part of the clones is not carried over; for the studies checked, unresolved V genes explain less than half of this, and the remainder is unexplained. The V and J calls and clone size are taken from that table; D and trimming were inferred from the DNA. For this sample there are around 150,000 clones; roughly 79% appear just once. 30% of the sample belongs to the ten largest clones.

Separate from the roughly 650-subject first cohort, the validation cohort of 95 to 150 subjects was the group to which the donors belonged. Here the chain combines TRBV13 and TRBJ1-3; tentative D gene TRBD1, with 6 bases matching. The specimen was PBMCs. This receptor was taken from a man aged 25-45 years in good health and CMV-seropositive. CDR3 reads: CASSHGTPDTGNTIYF. The DNA sequence is TGTGCCAGCAGCCACGGGACACCCGACACTGGAAACACCATATATTTT.